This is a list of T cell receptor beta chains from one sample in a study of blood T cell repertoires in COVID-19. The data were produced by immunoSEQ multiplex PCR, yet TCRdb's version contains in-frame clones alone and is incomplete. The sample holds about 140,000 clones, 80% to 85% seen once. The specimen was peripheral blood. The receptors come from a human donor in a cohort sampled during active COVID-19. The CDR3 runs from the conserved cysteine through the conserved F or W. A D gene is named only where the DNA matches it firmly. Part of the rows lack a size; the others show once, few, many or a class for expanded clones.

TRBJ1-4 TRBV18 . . CASSPNEKLFF TGTGCCAGCTCCCCGAATGAAAAACTGTTTTTT
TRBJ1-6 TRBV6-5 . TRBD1 CASRPQGAVLSPLHF TGTGCCAGCAGACCACAGGGGGCTGTTCTGTCACCCCTCCACTTT
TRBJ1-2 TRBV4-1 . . CASSQGRLRGHGYTF TGCGCCAGCAGCCAAGGGCGATTGCGGGGTCATGGCTACACCTTC
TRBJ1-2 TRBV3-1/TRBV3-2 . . CASSQDGYRMSYGYTF TGTGCCAGCAGCCAAGATGGATACAGGATGAGCTATGGCTACACCTTC
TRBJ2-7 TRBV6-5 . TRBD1 CASTLGQGSYEQYF TGTGCCAGCACCCTGGGACAGGGAAGCTACGAGCAGTACTTC
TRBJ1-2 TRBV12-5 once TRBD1 CASAQGANTAGYTF TGTGCTAGCGCCCAGGGGGCTAATACGGCTGGCTACACCTTC
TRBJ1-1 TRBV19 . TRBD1 CASSISGGNTEAFF TGTGCCAGTAGTATATCAGGGGGTAACACTGAAGCTTTCTTT
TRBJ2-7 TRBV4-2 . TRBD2 CASSQAGRGEQYF TGTGCCAGCAGCCAAGCTGGGCGGGGGGAGCAGTACTTC
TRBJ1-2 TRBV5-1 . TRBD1 CASTQTGADGYTF TGCGCCAGCACCCAGACAGGGGCTGATGGCTACACCTTC
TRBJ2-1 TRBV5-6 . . CASRAPGTRNEQFF TGTGCCAGCAGAGCGCCGGGAACAAGAAATGAGCAGTTCTTC
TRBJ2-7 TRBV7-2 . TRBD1 CASSSRTGLGEQYF TGTGCCAGCAGCAGCCGGACAGGGCTAGGGGAGCAGTACTTC
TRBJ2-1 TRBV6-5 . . CASSYSAAGRNEQFF TGTGCCAGCAGTTACTCGGCAGCAGGGCGCAATGAGCAGTTCTTC
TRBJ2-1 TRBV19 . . CASTSLVQRTEYNEQFF TGTGCCAGTACCTCCCTCGTCCAGCGGACAGAATACAATGAGCAGTTCTTC
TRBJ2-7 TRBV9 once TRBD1 CASSVTWGTGGEQYF TGTGCCAGCAGCGTTACGTGGGGGACAGGGGGCGAGCAGTACTTC
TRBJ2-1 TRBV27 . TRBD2 CASSSLVAGGNEQFF TGTGCCAGCAGTTCTTTGGTAGCGGGGGGAAATGAGCAGTTCTTC
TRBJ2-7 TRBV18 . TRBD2 CASSPLRAGDEQYF TGTGCCAGCTCACCACTGAGGGCGGGGGATGAGCAGTACTTC
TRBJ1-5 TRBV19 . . CASSDSGKAYSNQPQHF TGTGCCAGTAGTGACTCAGGGAAAGCTTATAGCAATCAGCCCCAGCATTTT
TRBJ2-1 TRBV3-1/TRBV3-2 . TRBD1 CASSQGQGFYNEQFF TGTGCCAGCAGCCAAGGACAGGGTTTTTACAATGAGCAGTTCTTC
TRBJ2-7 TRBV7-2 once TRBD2 CASSRGTSGGAVIWYEQYF TGTGCCAGCAGCAGAGGGACTAGCGGGGGGGCCGTCATTTGGTACGAGCAGTACTTC
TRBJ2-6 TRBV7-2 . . CASSFTGSVSGANVLTF TGTGCCAGCAGCTTTACAGGGTCAGTTTCTGGGGCCAACGTCCTGACTTTC
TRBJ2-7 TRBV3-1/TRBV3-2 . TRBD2 CASSQGGYEQYF TGTGCCAGCAGCCAGGGGGGGTACGAGCAGTACTTC
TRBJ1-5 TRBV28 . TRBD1 CASSSPGQGAQPQHF TGTGCCAGCAGTTCACCGGGACAGGGGGCTCAGCCCCAGCATTTT
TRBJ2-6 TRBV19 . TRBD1 CASSIGQGVFLSGANVLTF TGTGCCAGTAGTATCGGACAGGGAGTCTTTCTCTCTGGGGCCAACGTCCTGACTTTC
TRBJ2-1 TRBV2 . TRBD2 CASGLAGGRRGNEQFF TGTGCCAGCGGGCTAGCGGGGGGGAGGCGGGGCAATGAGCAGTTCTTC
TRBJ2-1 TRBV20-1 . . CSAQGNEQFF TGCAGTGCCCAGGGGAATGAGCAGTTCTTC